One sample yielded the 27 T cell receptor beta chains listed below, sequenced in a study of response to subunit inactivated influenza vaccine. MiXCR, run by TCRdb on the RT-PCR reads, gives a single entry per CDR3 protein. This table has 540,000 or so distinct CDR3 sequences, 10% to 15% appearing once. This specimen consisted of PBMCs from blood, obtained 45 days after vaccination. These receptors all come from a man aged 50 or older who received an inactivated influenza vaccine.

V gene TRBV7-6 combines with J gene TRBJ2-7; 10 bases map to TRBD1. Germline CDR1 reads SGHVS; CDR2 reads FNYEAQ. The CDR3 runs 16 residues. V was pared by 1 base and J by 4 bases, with 7 bases of the junction left unmatched. The CDR3 DNA reads as TGTGCCAGCAGCTTAGAGGGACAGGGGACTGGTTACGAGCAGTACTTC. Amino acids: CASSLEGQGTGYEQYF.

Ten or more counts support this clonotype. The rearrangement links TRBV20-1 to TRBJ1-6; no definite D call. Looked up from germline, CDR1 is DFQATT and CDR2 is SNEGSKA (reference sequence). Trimming cost V 2 bases and J 0 bases, with 5 bases left between them. This CDR3 is built from 14 residues. For the CDR3, the DNA is TGCAGTGCTAGACTGAGCTCCTATAATTCACCCCTCCACTTT. This gives the protein CSARLSSYNSPLHF.

This clonotype was seen repeatedly, ten times or more. This chain uses TRBV5-1 with TRBJ2-3; 9 bases agree with TRBD1. The CDR3 loop spans 14 amino acids. Germline assignment: CDR1 SGHRS and CDR2 YFSETQ. Trimming took 2 bases from V and 5 from J; bases not matched to a gene: 3. CDR3 region: CASSLQGAGDTQYF. CDR3 bases: TGCGCCAGCAGCTTACAGGGGGCCGGAGATACGCAGTATTTT.

This clonotype was observed at least ten times. The V call is TRBV6-1, the J call TRBJ2-2; 8 bases are shared with TRBD2. J was trimmed by 7 bases and V by 6 bases; bases with no gene match: 10. Germline values: CDR1 MNHNS, CDR2 SASEGT. The CDR3 is made up of 15 amino acids. CDR3 sequence: CASSDRGGSVGELFF. CDR3 sequence (DNA): TGTGCCAGCAGCGATCGGGGGGGCTCAGTCGGGGAGCTGTTTTTT.

This clonotype has a handful of counts. In DNA, the CDR3 is TGCAGCGCCGGAGGGGCTACTAATGAAAAACTGTTTTTT. Translating gives CSAGGATNEKLFF. This chain links TRBV29-1 with TRBJ1-4, with a tentative D call TRBD1 (5 bases). The CDR3 is made up of 13 amino acids. V lost 7 bases to trimming and J lost 2 bases, with 11 bases between them. The germline V gene encodes CDR1 SQVTM and CDR2 ANQGSEA.

This clonotype was detected only a few times. This sequence joins TRBV25-1 and TRBJ1-6; tentatively, D is TRBD1 (6 bases). The germline gives CDR1 MGHDK, CDR2 SYGVNS. V was pared by 1 base and J by 9 bases, with 13 bases between. The CDR3 loop spans 15 amino acids. The CDR3 DNA follows: TGTGCCAGCAGTGAATGGGAAGGGGGGAGTTCACCCCTCCACTTT. Translation: CASSEWEGGSSPLHF.

This clonotype was detected ten times or more. The chain employs TRBV29-1 and TRBJ2-1; D is undetermined. The CDR3 consists of 11 residues. Germline V CDR1 and CDR2: SQVTM, ANQGSEA. V shed 2 bases and J shed 2 bases, with 1 base lying between them. The CDR3 sequence is CSVEPYNEQFF. CDR3 in DNA: TGCAGCGTTGAACCCTACAATGAGCAGTTCTTC.

This clonotype was seen a few times. The chain joins TRBV12-3 or TRBV12-4 to TRBJ2-2; 11 positions match TRBD1. CDR3 length equals 16 residues. V lost 5 bases and J lost 5; bases outside the gene matches: 7. CDR3 DNA sequence: TGTGCCAGCAGTCCCCGGGACAGGGGGATGACCGGGGAGCTGTTTTTT. This encodes CASSPRDRGMTGELFF.

This clonotype was seen at least ten times. V gene TRBV5-1 combines with J gene TRBJ2-7, with a tentative D call TRBD1 (5 bases). Germline V gene lookup returns CDR1 SGHRS and CDR2 YFSETQ. The CDR3 sequence is 13 residues long. Trimming took 0 bases from V and 7 from J, leaving 11 bases between them. DNA of the CDR3: TGCGCCAGCAGCTTGGATCCTAAGGGGGAGCAGTACTTC. Protein: CASSLDPKGEQYF.

Only a few counts were recorded for this clonotype. The rearrangement links TRBV7-9 to TRBJ2-1; 10 bases line up with TRBD2. V dropped 5 bases and J dropped 8; count of bases not matched to a gene: 9. Germline values: CDR1 SEHNR, CDR2 FQNEAQ (reference sequence). The CDR3 loop spans 15 amino acids. The CDR3 is CASSPPSGRAYEQFF. DNA for the CDR3: TGTGCCAGCAGCCCTCCCAGCGGGAGGGCGTATGAGCAGTTCTTC.

This clonotype was counted a few times. This chain uses TRBV28 with TRBJ1-3; D call uncertain. Germline assignment: CDR1 MDHEN and CDR2 SYDVKM. V lost 4 bases and J lost 2, with 9 bases in between. The CDR3 has 14 amino acids. CDR3 sequence (DNA): TGTGCCAGCAGTTCGCCCAGTACTGGAAACACCATATATTTT. Its protein product is CASSSPSTGNTIYF.

The chain carries TRBV6-1 and TRBJ2-1, with D unclear. Germline CDR1 is MNHNS and CDR2 is SASEGT. V was shortened by 6 bases and J by 0 bases, with 12 bases between the two germline ends. CDR3 length: 15 amino acids. This chain's CDR3 is CASSRSVSSYNEQFF. The CDR3 DNA is TGTGCCAGCAGCCGATCAGTGAGCTCCTACAATGAGCAGTTCTTC.

V usage is TRBV2 and J usage is TRBJ2-4; D remains unclear. The CDR3 extends over 14 amino acids. V was pared by 6 bases and J by 4 bases, with 13 bases between. Per germline, CDR1 SNHLY and CDR2 FYNNEI. The CDR3 DNA follows: TGTGCCAGCAGAATTAGCACCTCTAAAAACATTCAGTACTTC. It is translated as CASRISTSKNIQYF.

About this clonotype: A read error may be the cause here, since a much bigger clone is one base away. V is TRBV20-1 and J is TRBJ2-3; no clear D gene. Germline CDR1 DFQATT, CDR2 SNEGSKA (reference sequence). This CDR3 contains 14 residues. In DNA, the CDR3 is TGCAGTGCTAGCGTAACGCAGCGCACAGATATGCAGTATTTT. As protein: CSASVTQRTDMQYF.

This chain joins TRBV6-1 and TRBJ2-7; the D call may be TRBD1 or TRBD2 (5 bases each). Between the trimmed V and J ends, which lost 6 bases and 2 bases, there was a span of 14 bases. The CDR3 contains 14 residues. CDR1 is MNHNS and CDR2 is SASEGT in the germline V gene. The DNA for the CDR3 is TGTGCCAGCAGCCCCCGACAGCGGACCTACGAGCAGTACTTC. This gives the protein CASSPRQRTYEQYF.

The chain employs TRBV7-2 and TRBJ2-7; 10 bases are a match to TRBD2. The length of the CDR3 is 17 residues. V was clipped by 2 bases and J by 3 bases; unmatched bases: 10. Germline lookup yields CDR1 SGHTA and CDR2 FQGNSA. The CDR3 spells CASSLLPPSGSYYEQYF. CDR3 DNA: TGTGCCAGCAGCTTACTCCCACCTAGCGGGAGCTACTACGAGCAGTACTTC.

This clonotype was seen a handful of times. The gene calls are TRBV10-3 and TRBJ2-5; 8 bases are shared with TRBD1. V was pared by 6 bases and J by 4 bases, with 4 bases of the junction left unmatched. Germline lookup yields CDR1 ENHRY and CDR2 SYGVKD. The CDR3 has 13 amino acids. The CDR3 region is CAISQDRGETQYF. CDR3 in DNA: TGTGCCATCAGCCAAGACAGGGGAGAGACCCAGTACTTC.

This sequence joins TRBV12-3 or TRBV12-4 and TRBJ2-7; possibly TRBD1 for D (6 bases). The CDR3 runs to 15 residues. V gave up 2 bases and J gave up 2 bases, with 13 bases separating them. Here the CDR3 reads CASSLNAGAPYEQYF. CDR3 in DNA: TGTGCCAGCAGTTTAAATGCAGGGGCCCCCTACGAGCAGTACTTC.

This clonotype came up a few times. The chain employs TRBV18 and TRBJ2-1; TRBD2 matches 7 bases. The CDR3 is 15 residues long. Germline trimming cut 2 bases from V and 4 bases from J; bases unmatched to any gene: 5. The germline CDR1 and CDR2 sequences are KGHSH and LQKENI. CDR3 coding DNA: TGTGCCAGCTCACCATCTAGCGGAGTTTACAATGAGCAGTTCTTC. Residues: CASSPSSGVYNEQFF.

This clonotype was recorded many times. The CDR3 nucleotides are TGCAGCGTAGGGGCGGCTGGGGCCAACGTCCTGACTTTC. It translates to CSVGAAGANVLTF. This rearrangement joins TRBV29-1 to TRBJ2-6, with a tentative D call TRBD1 (5 bases). Germline V gene data show CDR1 as SQVTM and CDR2 as ANQGSEA. The CDR3 length is 13 residues. The V and J ends lost 6 bases and 2 bases respectively, with 8 bases between them. Using reference TRBV29-1 and TRBJ2-6 for the parts outside the CDR3, the full variable domain is SAVISQKPSRDICQRGTSLTIQCQVDSQVTMMFWYRQQPGQSLTLIATANQGSEATYESGFVIDKFPISRPNLTFSTLTVSNMSPEDSSIYLCSVGAAGANVLTFGAGSRLTVL.

The rearrangement uses TRBV12-3 or TRBV12-4 and TRBJ2-7; 7 positions match TRBD2. Germline trimming cut 6 bases from V and 2 bases from J; bases unmatched to any gene: 7. This CDR3 is 14 amino acids long. The CDR3 sequence is CASRASGGTYEQYF. In nucleotides, the CDR3 is TGTGCCAGCAGGGCTAGCGGAGGAACCTACGAGCAGTACTTC.

The gene calls are TRBV7-6 and TRBJ2-1; 13 positions match TRBD2. CDR1 is SGHVS and CDR2 is FNYEAQ in the germline V gene. The CDR3 has 18 residues. The trim removed 0 bases at V and 4 bases at J, leaving 6 bases unmatched. The CDR3 region has the DNA TGTGCCAGCAGCTTAGCGAGGACTAGCGGGAGTGGTTACAATGAGCAGTTCTTC. Translating it yields CASSLARTSGSGYNEQFF.

This clonotype was counted a few times. The chain has TRBV3-1 and TRBJ2-7, with 7 nucleotides matching TRBD1. CDR1 is LGHDT, CDR2 YNNKEL, per germline (reference sequence). V lost 1 base to trimming and J lost 5 bases; unmatched junction nucleotides: 2. This CDR3 has 13 residues. CDR3 bases: TGTGCCAGCAGCCAAGTAGGGGGCCACGAGCAGTACTTC. Amino acid sequence: CASSQVGGHEQYF.

The table lists this clonotype with many counts. The CDR3 DNA reads as TGCAGTGCTAGTGGGGACAGGACCTACGAGCAGTACTTC. Protein product: CSASGDRTYEQYF. The genes are TRBV20-1 and TRBJ2-7, with 8 bases identical to TRBD1. The CDR3 consists of 13 residues. Losses at the gene ends were 3 bases for V and 2 bases for J; bases not matched to a gene: 3. Germline lookup yields CDR1 DFQATT and CDR2 SNEGSKA (reference sequence).

This clonotype was seen more than once but under ten times. The J gene is TRBJ2-3, the V gene TRBV29-1, with 7 bases fitting TRBD1. The CDR3 sequence is 13 residues long. The germline CDR1 and CDR2 sequences are SQVTM and ANQGSEA. V shed 6 bases, J shed 4 bases, and the junction held 7 bases outside the gene matches. The CDR3 region has the DNA TGCAGCGTAGACACAGGGGAACCAGATACGCAGTATTTT. It encodes CSVDTGEPDTQYF.

This clonotype turned up a few times. The CDR3 is CASSLESSGLYEQYF. The CDR3 DNA reads TGTGCCAGCAGCTTGGAGTCTAGCGGGCTGTACGAGCAGTACTTC. The chain joins TRBV5-4 to TRBJ2-7; 8 nucleotides line up with TRBD2. V was clipped by 0 bases and J by 4 bases; unmatched bases: 6. Germline CDR1 and CDR2: SGHNT and YYREEE (reference sequence). The CDR3 runs 15 residues.

This clonotype was counted only a few times. This chain uses TRBV12-3 or TRBV12-4 with TRBJ2-1; 7 bases align to TRBD2. The trim removed 7 bases at V and 1 base at J, leaving 10 bases unmatched. The CDR3 totals 16 residues. CDR3 sequence reads: CASTSLLRGSYNEQFF. CDR3 coding DNA: TGTGCCAGCACCTCTCTTCTGCGGGGGTCCTACAATGAGCAGTTCTTC.